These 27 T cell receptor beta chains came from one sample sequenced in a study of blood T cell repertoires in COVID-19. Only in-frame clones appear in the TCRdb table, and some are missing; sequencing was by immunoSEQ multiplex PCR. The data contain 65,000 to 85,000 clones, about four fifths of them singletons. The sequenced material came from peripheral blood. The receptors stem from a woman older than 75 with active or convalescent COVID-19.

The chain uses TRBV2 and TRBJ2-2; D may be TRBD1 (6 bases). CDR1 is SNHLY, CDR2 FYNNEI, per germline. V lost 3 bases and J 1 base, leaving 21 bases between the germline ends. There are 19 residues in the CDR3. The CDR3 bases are TGTGCCAGCAGTGAGGTGATAGTGTGGGGGCGTGAGAACACCGGGGAGCTGTTTTTT. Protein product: CASSEVIVWGRENTGELFF.

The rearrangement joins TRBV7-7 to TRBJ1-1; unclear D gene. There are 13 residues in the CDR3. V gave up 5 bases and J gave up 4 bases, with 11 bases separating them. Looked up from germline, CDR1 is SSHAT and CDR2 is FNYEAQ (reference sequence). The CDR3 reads CASSPDTGTEAFF. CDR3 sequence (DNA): TGTGCCAGCAGCCCTGACACCGGCACTGAAGCTTTCTTT. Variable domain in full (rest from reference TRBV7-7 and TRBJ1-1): GAGVSQSPRYKVTKRGQDVTLRCDPISSHATLYWYQQALGQGPEFLTYFNYEAQPDKSGLPSDRFSAERPEGSISTLTIQRTEQRDSAMYRCASSPDTGTEAFFGQGTRLTVV.

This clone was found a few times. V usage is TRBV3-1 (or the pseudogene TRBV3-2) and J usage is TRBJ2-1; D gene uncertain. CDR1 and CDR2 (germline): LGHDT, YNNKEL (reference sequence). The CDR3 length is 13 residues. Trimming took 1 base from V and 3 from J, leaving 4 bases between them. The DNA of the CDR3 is TGTGCCAGCAGCCAAGTTCACTACAATGAGCAGTTCTTC. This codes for CASSQVHYNEQFF.

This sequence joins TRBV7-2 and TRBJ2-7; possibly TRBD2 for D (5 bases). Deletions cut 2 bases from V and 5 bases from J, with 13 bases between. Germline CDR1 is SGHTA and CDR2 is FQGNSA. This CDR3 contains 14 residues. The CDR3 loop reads CASSLPQERHEQYF. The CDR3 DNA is TGTGCCAGCAGCTTACCCCAGGAGCGGCACGAGCAGTACTTC. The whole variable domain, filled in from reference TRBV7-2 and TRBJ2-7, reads GAGVSQSPSNKVTEKGKDVELRCDPISGHTALYWYRQSLGQGLEFLIYFQGNSAPDKSGLPSDRFSAERTGGSVSTLTIQRTQQEDSAVYLCASSLPQERHEQYFGPGTRLTVT.

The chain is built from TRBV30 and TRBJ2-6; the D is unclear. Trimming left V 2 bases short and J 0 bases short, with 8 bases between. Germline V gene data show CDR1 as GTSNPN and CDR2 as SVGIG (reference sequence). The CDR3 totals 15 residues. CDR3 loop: CAWSRGDSGANVLTF. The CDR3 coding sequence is TGTGCCTGGAGTAGAGGAGACTCTGGGGCCAACGTCCTGACTTTC.

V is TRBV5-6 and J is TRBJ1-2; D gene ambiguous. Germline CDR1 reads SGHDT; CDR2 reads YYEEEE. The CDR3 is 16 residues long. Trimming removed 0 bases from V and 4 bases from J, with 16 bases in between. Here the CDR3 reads CASSLVAVDGTYGYTF. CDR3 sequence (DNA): TGTGCCAGCAGCTTGGTGGCGGTTGACGGAACCTATGGCTACACCTTC.

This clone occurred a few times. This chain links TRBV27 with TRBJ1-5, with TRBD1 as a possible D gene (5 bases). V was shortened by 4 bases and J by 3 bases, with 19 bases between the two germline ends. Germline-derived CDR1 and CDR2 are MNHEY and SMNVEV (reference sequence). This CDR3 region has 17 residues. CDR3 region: CASSSQLGRDINQPQHF. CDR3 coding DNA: TGTGCCAGCAGTTCCCAACTCGGCAGGGATATCAATCAGCCCCAGCATTTT.

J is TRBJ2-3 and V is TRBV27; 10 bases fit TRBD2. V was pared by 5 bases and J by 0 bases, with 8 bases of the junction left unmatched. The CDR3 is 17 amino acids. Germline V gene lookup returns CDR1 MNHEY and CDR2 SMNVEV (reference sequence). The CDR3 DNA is TGTGCCAGCAGTCCCCCCCGGACTAGCGGAAGCACAGATACGCAGTATTTT. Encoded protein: CASSPPRTSGSTDTQYF.

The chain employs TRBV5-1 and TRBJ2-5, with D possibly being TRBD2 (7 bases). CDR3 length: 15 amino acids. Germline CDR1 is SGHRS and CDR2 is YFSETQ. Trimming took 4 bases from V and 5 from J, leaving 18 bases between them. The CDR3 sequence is CASSPAARGGETQYF. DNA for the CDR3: TGCGCCAGCAGCCCCGCCGCAAGGGGGGGGGAGACCCAGTACTTC.

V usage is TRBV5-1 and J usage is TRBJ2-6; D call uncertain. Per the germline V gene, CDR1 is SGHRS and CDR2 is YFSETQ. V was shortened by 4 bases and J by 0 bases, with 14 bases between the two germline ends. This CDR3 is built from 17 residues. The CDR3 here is CASSERSISSGANVLTF. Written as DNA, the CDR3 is TGCGCCAGCAGCGAACGTTCGATTAGCTCTGGGGCCAACGTCCTGACTTTC.

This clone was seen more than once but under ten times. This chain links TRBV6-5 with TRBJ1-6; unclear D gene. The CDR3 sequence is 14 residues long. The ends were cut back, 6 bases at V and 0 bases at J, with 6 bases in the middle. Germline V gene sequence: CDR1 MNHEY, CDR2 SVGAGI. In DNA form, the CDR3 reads TGTGCCAGCAGGACTGTCTCCTATAATTCACCCCTCCACTTT. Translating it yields CASRTVSYNSPLHF.

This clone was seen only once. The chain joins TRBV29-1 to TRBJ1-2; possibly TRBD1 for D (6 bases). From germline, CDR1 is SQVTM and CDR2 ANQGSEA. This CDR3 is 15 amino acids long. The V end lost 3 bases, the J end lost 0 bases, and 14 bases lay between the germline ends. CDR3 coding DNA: TGCAGCGTTGATGGGGGGGCCTTAGCTAACTATGGCTACACCTTC. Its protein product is CSVDGGALANYGYTF.

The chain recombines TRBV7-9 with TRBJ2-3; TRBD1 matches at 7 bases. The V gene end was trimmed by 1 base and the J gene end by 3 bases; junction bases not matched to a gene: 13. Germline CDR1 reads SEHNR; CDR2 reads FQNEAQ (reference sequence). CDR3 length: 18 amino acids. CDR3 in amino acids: CASSLGAGKGAVTDTQYF. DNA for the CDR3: TGTGCCAGCAGCTTAGGTGCAGGGAAGGGGGCCGTGACAGATACGCAGTATTTT.

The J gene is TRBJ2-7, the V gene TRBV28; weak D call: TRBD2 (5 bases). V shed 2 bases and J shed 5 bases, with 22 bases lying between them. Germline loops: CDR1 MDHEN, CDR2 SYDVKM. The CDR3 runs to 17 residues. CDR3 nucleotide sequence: TGTGCCAGCAGTTTAGGGAGACTCAGAGATCCAACCCACGAGCAGTACTTC. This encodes CASSLGRLRDPTHEQYF.

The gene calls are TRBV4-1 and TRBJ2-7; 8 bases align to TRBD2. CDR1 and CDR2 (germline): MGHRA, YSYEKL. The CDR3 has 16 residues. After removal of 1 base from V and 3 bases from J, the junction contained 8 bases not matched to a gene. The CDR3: CASSQALAGLLYEQYF. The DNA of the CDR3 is TGCGCCAGCAGCCAAGCGCTAGCGGGTCTTCTCTACGAGCAGTACTTC.

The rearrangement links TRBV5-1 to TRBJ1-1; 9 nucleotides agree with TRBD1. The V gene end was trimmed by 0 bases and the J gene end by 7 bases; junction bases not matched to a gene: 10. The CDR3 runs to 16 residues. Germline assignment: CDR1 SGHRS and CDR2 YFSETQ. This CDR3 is CASSLAKTGGGGEAFF. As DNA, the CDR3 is TGCGCCAGCAGCTTGGCTAAAACAGGGGGCGGAGGTGAAGCTTTCTTT.

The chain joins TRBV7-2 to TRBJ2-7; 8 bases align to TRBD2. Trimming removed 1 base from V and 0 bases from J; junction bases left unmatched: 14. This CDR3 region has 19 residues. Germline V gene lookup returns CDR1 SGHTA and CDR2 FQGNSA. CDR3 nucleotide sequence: TGTGCCAGCAGCTTAGAGCCCTCCGATTCAGCGGGAGCCTCCTACGAGCAGTACTTC. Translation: CASSLEPSDSAGASYEQYF.

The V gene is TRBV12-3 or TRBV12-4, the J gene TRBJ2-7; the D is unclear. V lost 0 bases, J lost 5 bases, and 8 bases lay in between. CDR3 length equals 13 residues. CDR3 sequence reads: CASSLAQTHEQYF. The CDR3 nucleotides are TGTGCCAGCAGTTTAGCACAGACCCACGAGCAGTACTTC.

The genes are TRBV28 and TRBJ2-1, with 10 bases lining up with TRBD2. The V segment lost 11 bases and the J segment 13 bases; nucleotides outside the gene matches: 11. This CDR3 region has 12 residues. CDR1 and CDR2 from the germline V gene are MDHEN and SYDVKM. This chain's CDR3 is CALGAGGPYQFF. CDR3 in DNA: TGTGCCCTCGGAGCGGGAGGGCCGTACCAGTTCTTC. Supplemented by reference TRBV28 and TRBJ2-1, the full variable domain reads DVKVTQSSRYLVKRTGEKVFLECVQDMDHENMFWYRQDPGLGLRLIYFSYDVKMKEKGDIPEGYSVSREKKERFSLILESASTNQTSMYLCALGAGGPYQFFGPGTRLTVL.

The CDR3 nucleotides read TGTGCCAGTAGGAACAGGGAAACTAATGAAAAACTGTTTTTT. Its translation: CASRNRETNEKLFF. This chain uses TRBV19 with TRBJ1-4; maybe TRBD1 (6 bases). This CDR3 is built from 14 residues. In germline, CDR1 is LNHDA, CDR2 SQIVND (reference sequence). Deletions cut 6 bases from V and 1 base from J, with 9 bases between.

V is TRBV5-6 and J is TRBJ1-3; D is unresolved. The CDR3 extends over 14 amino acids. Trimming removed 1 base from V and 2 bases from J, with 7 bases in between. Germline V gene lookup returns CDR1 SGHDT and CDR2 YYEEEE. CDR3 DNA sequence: TGTGCCAGCAGCTTGACCGGGGCTGGAAACACCATATATTTT. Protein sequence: CASSLTGAGNTIYF.

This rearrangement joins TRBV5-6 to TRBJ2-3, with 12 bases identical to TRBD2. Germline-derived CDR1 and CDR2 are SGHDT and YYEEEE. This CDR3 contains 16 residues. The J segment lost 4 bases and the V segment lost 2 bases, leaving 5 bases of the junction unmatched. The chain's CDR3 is CASSFRTSGDSDTQYF. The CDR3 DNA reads TGTGCCAGCAGCTTCAGGACTAGCGGGGACTCAGATACGCAGTATTTT.

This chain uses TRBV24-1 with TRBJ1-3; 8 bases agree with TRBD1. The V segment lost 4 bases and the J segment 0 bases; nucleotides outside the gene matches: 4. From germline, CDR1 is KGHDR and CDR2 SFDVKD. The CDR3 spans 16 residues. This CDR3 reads CATSESGTGSGNTIYF. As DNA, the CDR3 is TGTGCCACCAGTGAAAGCGGGACAGGCTCTGGAAACACCATATATTTT.

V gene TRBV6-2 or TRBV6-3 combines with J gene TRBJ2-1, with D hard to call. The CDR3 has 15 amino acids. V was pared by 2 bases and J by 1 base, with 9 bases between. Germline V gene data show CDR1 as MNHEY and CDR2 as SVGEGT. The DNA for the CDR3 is TGTGCCAGCAGTTACCGACAAGTTTCCTACAATGAGCAGTTCTTC. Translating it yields CASSYRQVSYNEQFF.

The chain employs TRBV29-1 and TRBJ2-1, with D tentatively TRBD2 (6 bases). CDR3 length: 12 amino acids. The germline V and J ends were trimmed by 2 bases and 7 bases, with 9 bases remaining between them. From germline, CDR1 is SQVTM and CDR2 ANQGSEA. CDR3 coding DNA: TGCAGCGTTGAACGGGGGTGGAATGAGCAGTTCTTC. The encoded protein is CSVERGWNEQFF.

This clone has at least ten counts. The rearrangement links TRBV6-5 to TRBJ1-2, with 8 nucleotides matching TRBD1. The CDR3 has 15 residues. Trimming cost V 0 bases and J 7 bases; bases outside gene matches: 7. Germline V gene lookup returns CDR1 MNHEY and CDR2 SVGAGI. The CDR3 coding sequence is TGTGCCAGCAGTTACTCTGTACAAGACAGGGGTGGCTACACCTTC. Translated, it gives CASSYSVQDRGGYTF.

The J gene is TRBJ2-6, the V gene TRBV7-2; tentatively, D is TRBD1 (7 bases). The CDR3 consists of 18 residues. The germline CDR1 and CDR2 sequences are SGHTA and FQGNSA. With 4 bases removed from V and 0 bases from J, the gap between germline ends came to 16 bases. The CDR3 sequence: CASSSQTGRRSGANVLTF. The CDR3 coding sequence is TGTGCCAGCAGCTCCCAGACAGGGAGGCGCTCTGGGGCCAACGTCCTGACTTTC.